What follows are 15 T cell receptor beta chains derived from one specimen sequenced in a study of cytomegalovirus exposure and HLA in healthy donors. Use of 60 Vbeta and 13 Jbeta primers characterized the PCR. The table came from immunoSEQ multiplex PCR; TCRdb's copy has only in-frame clones and leaves some out. In the table there are fewer than 200,000 clones, roughly three quarters of which are singletons. Sequenced sample: PBMCs. These receptors originate from a male donor in good health and CMV-seropositive.

The chain carries TRBV11-2 and TRBJ2-5, with TRBD1 as a possible D gene (5 bases). This CDR3 has 19 amino acids. The V end was cut by 0 bases, the J end by 5 bases, with 25 bases between. Germline assignment: CDR1 SGHAT and CDR2 FQNNGV. CDR3 residues: CASSLDQVGWTPHWETQYF. For the CDR3, the DNA is TGTGCCAGCAGCTTAGATCAGGTTGGGTGGACACCCCATTGGGAGACCCAGTACTTC.

The CDR3 spells CASSYSWQGNSPLHF. CDR3 sequence (DNA): TGTGCCAGCAGTTACTCGTGGCAGGGAAATTCACCCCTCCACTTT. The chain has TRBV6-5 and TRBJ1-6; weak D call: TRBD1 (5 bases). CDR3 length equals 15 residues. With 0 bases removed from V and 7 bases from J, the gap between germline ends came to 10 bases. CDR1 is MNHEY and CDR2 is SVGAGI in the germline V gene.

In DNA, the CDR3 is TGTGCCAGTAGGATTGATAGGGGTCCGAACACCGGGGAGCTGTTTTTT. Residues: CASRIDRGPNTGELFF. The chain joins TRBV19 to TRBJ2-2; possible D gene TRBD1, 5 bases. V gave up 6 bases and J gave up 0 bases, with 14 bases separating them. The CDR3 is made up of 16 amino acids. The germline V gene encodes CDR1 LNHDA and CDR2 SQIVND (reference sequence). Together with reference TRBV19 and TRBJ2-2, the CDR3 gives the full variable domain: DGGITQSPKYLFRKEGQNVTLSCEQNLNHDAMYWYRQDPGQGLRLIYYSQIVNDFQKGDIAEGYSVSREKKESFPLTVTSAQKNPTAFYLCASRIDRGPNTGELFFGEGSRLTVL.

The CDR3 sequence: CASSQVAAGELFF. DNA for the CDR3: TGCGCCAGCAGCCAAGTAGCTGCCGGGGAGCTGTTTTTT. This chain connects TRBV4-3 to TRBJ2-2; D uncertain. V dropped 1 base and J dropped 6 bases, with 6 bases sitting between them. Germline values: CDR1 LGHNA, CDR2 YSLEER. This CDR3 contains 13 residues.

This chain joins TRBV6-5 and TRBJ2-7, with 8 positions matching TRBD1. Germline CDR1 and CDR2: MNHEY and SVGAGI. V shed 4 bases, J shed 0 bases, and the junction held 5 bases outside the gene matches. The CDR3 loop spans 15 amino acids. The CDR3 loop reads CASSFQGASSYEQYF. As DNA, the CDR3 is TGTGCCAGCAGTTTTCAGGGGGCCAGCTCCTACGAGCAGTACTTC.

The chain joins TRBV19 to TRBJ1-4; maybe TRBD1 (5 bases). Germline-derived CDR1 and CDR2 are LNHDA and SQIVND (reference sequence). The germline V and J ends were trimmed by 7 bases and 5 bases, with 11 bases remaining between them. The CDR3 loop spans 13 amino acids. CDR3 sequence reads: CASIGQGNEKLFF. In DNA form, the CDR3 reads TGTGCCAGTATTGGGCAGGGAAATGAAAAACTGTTTTTT.

The rearrangement joins TRBV4-1 to TRBJ1-1; D gene unclear. V was pared by 3 bases and J by 0 bases, with 11 bases between. CDR1 and CDR2 (germline): MGHRA, YSYEKL. The CDR3 is 15 residues long. The CDR3 nucleotides are TGCGCCAGCAGCCAGGGTTGGGCTATGAACACTGAAGCTTTCTTT. Translation gives CASSQGWAMNTEAFF.

The chain carries TRBV2 and TRBJ1-1; tentative D call: TRBD1 (6 bases). Germline values: CDR1 SNHLY, CDR2 FYNNEI. Trimming shortened V by 3 bases and J by 5 bases, and 13 bases separated the two germline ends. CDR3 length equals 14 residues. The CDR3 loop is CASSEWTARTEAFF. The CDR3 DNA is TGTGCCAGCAGTGAGTGGACAGCTAGGACTGAAGCTTTCTTT.

The rearrangement uses TRBV25-1 and TRBJ2-5; TRBD1 aligns across 10 bases. The end of the DNA fits TRBJ2-7 better, so the J call may be wrong. CDR1 is MGHDK, CDR2 SYGVNS, per germline. CDR3 length: 13 residues. CDR3 nucleotide sequence: TGTGCCAGCAGTGGGACAGGGGGCTACGAGCAGTACTTC. Amino acid sequence: CASSGTGGYEQYF.

The rearrangement links TRBV10-3 to TRBJ2-1; 8 bases are shared with TRBD2. Germline V gene sequence: CDR1 ENHRY, CDR2 SYGVKD. V lost 3 bases and J lost 4; bases outside the gene matches: 5. The CDR3 length is 15 residues. The CDR3 bases are TGTGCCATCAGTGAAGCGGGGGCCACTTACAATGAGCAGTTCTTC. It is translated as CAISEAGATYNEQFF.

The chain is built from TRBV5-6 and TRBJ2-1; the match to TRBD1 covers 7 bases. Trimming cost V 4 bases and J 10 bases; bases outside gene matches: 5. Germline assignment: CDR1 SGHDT and CDR2 YYEEEE. This CDR3 comprises 12 residues. CDR3: CASSPTGVEQFF. As DNA, the CDR3 is TGTGCCAGCAGCCCTACAGGGGTCGAGCAGTTCTTC.

The chain is built from TRBV7-2 and TRBJ2-3, with D possibly matching TRBD1 (5 bases). V dropped 1 base and J dropped 4 bases, with 15 bases sitting between them. The CDR3 is made up of 16 amino acids. The germline gives CDR1 SGHTA, CDR2 FQGNSA. Here the CDR3 reads CASSLGGAVGSDTQYF. CDR3 in DNA: TGTGCCAGCAGCTTAGGGGGCGCTGTGGGGTCAGATACGCAGTATTTT.

Here the CDR3 DNA reads TGTGCCAGCAGTTACTCTTTCGGGGGGATAACTGAAGCTTTCTTT. Translating it yields CASSYSFGGITEAFF. The gene calls are TRBV6-5 and TRBJ1-1; maybe TRBD1 (5 bases). This CDR3 has 15 residues. Germline CDR1 and CDR2: MNHEY and SVGAGI. V shed 0 bases and J shed 5 bases, with 13 bases lying between them.

This clone showed up just once. This chain joins TRBV5-5 and TRBJ2-3; 7 bases line up with TRBD1. The CDR3 is 17 amino acids. In germline, CDR1 is SGHKS, CDR2 YYEKEE (reference sequence). J was trimmed by 0 bases and V by 0 bases; bases with no gene match: 7. This chain's CDR3 is CASSLGGQAYSTDTQYF. In nucleotides, the CDR3 is TGTGCCAGCAGCTTGGGCGGACAGGCCTATAGCACAGATACGCAGTATTTT.

V gene TRBV5-1 combines with J gene TRBJ1-3; the D is unclear. V dropped 4 bases and J dropped 0 bases, with 11 bases sitting between them. The CDR3 spans 15 residues. The germline CDR1 and CDR2 sequences are SGHRS and YFSETQ. The CDR3 here is CASSAGSPSGNTIYF. CDR3 DNA: TGCGCCAGCAGCGCGGGCAGCCCCTCTGGAAACACCATATATTTT.